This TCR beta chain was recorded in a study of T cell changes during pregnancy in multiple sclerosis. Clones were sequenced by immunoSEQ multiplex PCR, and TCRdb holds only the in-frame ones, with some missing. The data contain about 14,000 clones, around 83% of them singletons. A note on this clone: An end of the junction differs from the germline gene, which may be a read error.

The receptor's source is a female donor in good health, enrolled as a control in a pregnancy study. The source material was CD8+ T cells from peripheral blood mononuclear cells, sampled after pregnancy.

The CDR3 sequence: CASSLGTAPIF. In DNA, the CDR3 is TGTGCCAGCAGCCTGGGGACAGCGCCTATCTTC. The chain has TRBV7-8 and TRBJ2-4, with 7 bases identical to TRBD1. The CDR3 is 11 residues long. CDR1 SGHVS and CDR2 FQNEAQ come from the germline V gene.